This T cell receptor beta chain was found in a study of T-cell memory formation after mild COVID-19. Overall study context: The study found TCR clusters largely donor specific.

The study, taken as a whole, reports: Those CD4+ clones that contracted were mainly in CM and EM (CD8+ ones in EMRA).

CDR1 and CDR2 (germline): DFQATT, SNEGSKA (reference sequence). Trimming cost V 6 bases and J 7 bases; bases outside gene matches: 11. The CDR3 is made up of 14 amino acids. Libraries for TCRalpha and TCRbeta carried sample barcodes and unique molecular identifiers via 5'RACE. TCRdb independently ran MiXCR on the 5' RACE reads; one entry per CDR3 protein. The sample includes roughly 170,000 distinct CDR3 sequences, under 20% of them seen just once. This clonotype was recorded at least ten times. The antigen is not known. V and J are TRBV20-1 and TRBJ2-5, with TRBD2 matching over 10 bases. The sequence came from a young man who had mild COVID-19 (a few samples of this study predate the infection). Cell type and time point are not known. Sequencing was done on a sample of PBMCs or a T cell subset sorted from them (not recorded which). CDR3 sequence: CSAPPLAGERTQYF. The DNA for the CDR3 is TGCAGTGCCCCTCCCCTAGCGGGGGAGCGGACCCAGTACTTC.